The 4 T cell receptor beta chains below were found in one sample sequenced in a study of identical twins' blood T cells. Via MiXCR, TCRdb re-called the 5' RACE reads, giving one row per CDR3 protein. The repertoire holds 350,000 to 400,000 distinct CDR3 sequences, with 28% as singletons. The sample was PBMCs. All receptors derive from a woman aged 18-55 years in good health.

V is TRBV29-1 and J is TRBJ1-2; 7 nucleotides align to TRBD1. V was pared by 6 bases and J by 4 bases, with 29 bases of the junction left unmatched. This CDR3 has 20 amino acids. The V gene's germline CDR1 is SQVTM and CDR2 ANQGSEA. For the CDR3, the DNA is TGCAGCGTCGACCGGATCGTTCTCCCGGACAGGCGCCCAGCTAGCTATGGCTACACCTTC. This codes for CSVDRIVLPDRRPASYGYTF.

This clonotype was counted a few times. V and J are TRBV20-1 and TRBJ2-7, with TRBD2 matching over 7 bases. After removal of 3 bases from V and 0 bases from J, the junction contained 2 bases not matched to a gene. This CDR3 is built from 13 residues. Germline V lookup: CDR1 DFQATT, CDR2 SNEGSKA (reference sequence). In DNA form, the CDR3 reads TGCAGTGCTAGCAGCGGGAACTCCTACGAGCAGTACTTC. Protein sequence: CSASSGNSYEQYF.

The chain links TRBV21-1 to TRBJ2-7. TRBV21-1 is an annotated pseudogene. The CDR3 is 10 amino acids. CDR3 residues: CASRNNEQYF. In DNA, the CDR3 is TGTGCCAGCAGAAATAACGAGCAGTACTTC.

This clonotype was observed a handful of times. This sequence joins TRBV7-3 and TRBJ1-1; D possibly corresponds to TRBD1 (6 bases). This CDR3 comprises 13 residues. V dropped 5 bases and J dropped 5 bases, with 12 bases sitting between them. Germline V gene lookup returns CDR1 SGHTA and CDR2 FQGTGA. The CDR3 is CASSPSTGTEAFF. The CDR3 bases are TGTGCCAGCAGCCCCTCCACAGGGACTGAAGCTTTCTTT.